Listed here is a single T cell receptor beta chain. Its matching antigen is unknown. This sample is drawn from a study of OX40 agonist ivuxolimab in advanced cancers. The CDR3 has 13 amino acids. The ends lost 5 bases at V and 9 bases at J; junction bases unmatched: 7. Germline loops: CDR1 SNHLY, CDR2 FYNNEI. Generated by immunoSEQ multiplex PCR, the TCRdb table keeps only in-frame clones and is missing some. The table has nearly 90,000 clones, around nine tenths seen once; the top ten hold 1.5% to 2%. Study findings and constraints: Near-lowest levels of clonal expansion characterized partial responders at 0.1-3.0 mg/kg.

This sequence originates from an adult with an advanced solid tumor such as melanoma, head and neck, liver or kidney cancer. The input for sequencing was CD4+ or CD8+ T cells sorted from blood, taken in a trial of the OX40 agonist ivuxolimab. This chain uses TRBV2 with TRBJ2-1; 7 bases match TRBD2. The DNA for the CDR3 is TGTGCCAGCAGTCGGACTAGAGATGGTGAGCAGTTCTTC. Amino acids: CASSRTRDGEQFF.